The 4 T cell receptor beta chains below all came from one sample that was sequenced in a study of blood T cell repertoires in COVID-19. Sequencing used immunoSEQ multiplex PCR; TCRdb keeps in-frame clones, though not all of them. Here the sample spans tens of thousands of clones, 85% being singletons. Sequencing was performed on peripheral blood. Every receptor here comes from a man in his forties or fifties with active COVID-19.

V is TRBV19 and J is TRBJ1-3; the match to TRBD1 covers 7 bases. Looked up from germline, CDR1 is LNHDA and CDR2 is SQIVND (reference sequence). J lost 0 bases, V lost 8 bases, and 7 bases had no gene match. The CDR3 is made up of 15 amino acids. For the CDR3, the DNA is TGTGCCAGTGGGTGGCAGGGGGACTCTGGAAACACCATATATTTT. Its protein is CASGWQGDSGNTIYF.

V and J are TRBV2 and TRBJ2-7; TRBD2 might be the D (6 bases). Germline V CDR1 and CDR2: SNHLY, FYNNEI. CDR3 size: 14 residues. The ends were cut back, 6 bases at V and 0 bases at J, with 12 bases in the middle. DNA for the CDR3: TGTGCCAGCAGCTCCGGGACTGCCTCCTACGAGCAGTACTTC. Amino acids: CASSSGTASYEQYF.

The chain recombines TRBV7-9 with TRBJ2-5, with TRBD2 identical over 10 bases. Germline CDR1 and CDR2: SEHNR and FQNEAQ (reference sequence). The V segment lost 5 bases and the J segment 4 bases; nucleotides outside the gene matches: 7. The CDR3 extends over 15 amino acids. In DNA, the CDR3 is TGTGCCAGCAGCCGGACTAGCGGAAATACAGAGACCCAGTACTTC. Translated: CASSRTSGNTETQYF.

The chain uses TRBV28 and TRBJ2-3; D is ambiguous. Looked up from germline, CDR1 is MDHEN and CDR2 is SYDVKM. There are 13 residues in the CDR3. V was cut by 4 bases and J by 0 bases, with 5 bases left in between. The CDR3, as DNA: TGTGCCAGCAGTTCAGTGAGCACAGATACGCAGTATTTT. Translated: CASSSVSTDTQYF. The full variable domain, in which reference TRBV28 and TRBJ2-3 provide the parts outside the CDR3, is DVKVTQSSRYLVKRTGEKVFLECVQDMDHENMFWYRQDPGLGLRLIYFSYDVKMKEKGDIPEGYSVSREKKERFSLILESASTNQTSMYLCASSSVSTDTQYFGPGTRLTVL.